The rows below give T cell receptor beta chains drawn from one sample of a study of monozygotic twins with inflammatory bowel disease. TCRdb re-called the 5' RACE reads and gives one entry per CDR3 protein, without DNA. This table holds about 450,000 distinct CDR3 sequences. The sequencing sample was made of blood. Every receptor here comes from a human donor with ulcerative colitis or Crohn's disease, or a healthy co-twin of an affected twin (not recorded which). The CDR3 runs from the conserved cysteine through the conserved F or W.

j_gene: TRBJ2-1
v_gene: TRBV4-3
CDR3aa: CASNRDSRGGEQFF

j_gene: TRBJ2-7
v_gene: TRBV28
CDR3aa: CASTQTRSEQYF

j_gene: TRBJ2-7
v_gene: TRBV7-2
CDR3aa: CASSSQRDSYEQYF

j_gene: TRBJ2-5
v_gene: TRBV7-7
CDR3aa: CASSSGRLQETQYF

j_gene: TRBJ2-3
v_gene: TRBV24-1
CDR3aa: CATSDWTSGSTDTQYF

j_gene: TRBJ1-1
v_gene: TRBV4-2
CDR3aa: CASSQEAGVLNTEAFF

j_gene: TRBJ2-7
v_gene: TRBV7-2
CDR3aa: CASSLEGMAAAYEQYF

j_gene: TRBJ1-2
v_gene: TRBV7-3
CDR3aa: CASSLKQGFGNYGYTF

j_gene: TRBJ1-5
v_gene: TRBV6-1
CDR3aa: CASSAYSGENQPQHF

j_gene: TRBJ2-2
v_gene: TRBV20-1
CDR3aa: CSARDLAGGRELFF

j_gene: TRBJ1-1
v_gene: TRBV5-1
CDR3aa: CASRRRVGDMNTEAFF

j_gene: TRBJ2-1
v_gene: TRBV29-1
CDR3aa: CSVESGQGSYNEQFF

j_gene: TRBJ1-1
v_gene: TRBV15
CDR3aa: CATSRTAGTEAFF

j_gene: TRBJ2-4
v_gene: TRBV5-1
CDR3aa: CASSDEGILAKNIQYF

j_gene: TRBJ2-1
v_gene: TRBV20-1
CDR3aa: CSASRVRSSYNEQFF

j_gene: TRBJ1-1
v_gene: TRBV4-3
CDR3aa: CASSQGQTEAFF

j_gene: TRBJ2-1
v_gene: TRBV9
CDR3aa: CASSVLVGNEQFF

j_gene: TRBJ2-7
v_gene: TRBV5-4
CDR3aa: CASSPLRGNSYEQYF

j_gene: TRBJ1-4
v_gene: TRBV10-3
CDR3aa: CATSGGGGEKLFF

j_gene: TRBJ2-1
v_gene: TRBV7-7
CDR3aa: CASSLARWDEQFF

j_gene: TRBJ1-5
v_gene: TRBV6-5
CDR3aa: CASRPGTNQPQHF

j_gene: TRBJ2-3
v_gene: TRBV29-1
CDR3aa: CSVALLAASTDTQYF

j_gene: TRBJ1-2
v_gene: TRBV7-9
CDR3aa: CASSGALDGYTF

j_gene: TRBJ1-5
v_gene: TRBV29-1
CDR3aa: CSVGQVSNQPQHF

j_gene: TRBJ2-7
v_gene: TRBV5-1
CDR3aa: CASSPGTTDPHEQYF

j_gene: TRBJ1-2
v_gene: TRBV5-1
CDR3aa: CASSFGPGQGVYGYTF

j_gene: TRBJ1-5
v_gene: TRBV6-2/TRBV6-3
CDR3aa: CASAQSSSNQPQHF

j_gene: TRBJ1-5
v_gene: TRBV6-2/TRBV6-3
CDR3aa: CASSYHVGFTQPQHF

j_gene: TRBJ2-5
v_gene: TRBV2
CDR3aa: CASSDTPGARETQYF

j_gene: TRBJ1-2
v_gene: TRBV7-2
CDR3aa: CASSPRGVRSYTF

j_gene: TRBJ2-1
v_gene: TRBV12-3/TRBV12-4
CDR3aa: CASSPMLQTLSSYNEQFF

j_gene: TRBJ2-3
v_gene: TRBV3-1
CDR3aa: CASSQEGAGLPGWDTQYF

j_gene: TRBJ2-3
v_gene: TRBV28
CDR3aa: CATSPAGGRDTQYF

j_gene: TRBJ1-5
v_gene: TRBV5-1
CDR3aa: CASSLDGFINQPQHF

j_gene: TRBJ1-2
v_gene: TRBV6-2/TRBV6-3
CDR3aa: CASSRPQVVNYGYTF

j_gene: TRBJ2-1
v_gene: TRBV6-2/TRBV6-3
CDR3aa: CASFNTGTGRTGTNYNEQFF

j_gene: TRBJ2-7
v_gene: TRBV28
CDR3aa: CASGTSGIGEQYF

j_gene: TRBJ1-4
v_gene: TRBV2
CDR3aa: CASSLVGTNEKLFF

j_gene: TRBJ1-2
v_gene: TRBV19
CDR3aa: CAVREGIWYGYTF

j_gene: TRBJ2-7
v_gene: TRBV2
CDR3aa: CASRLAALLYEQYF

j_gene: TRBJ2-5
v_gene: TRBV9
CDR3aa: CASSVDETQYF

j_gene: TRBJ1-3
v_gene: TRBV6-6
CDR3aa: CASSYFGPKDTIYF

j_gene: TRBJ1-6
v_gene: TRBV14
CDR3aa: CASSRQHNSPLHF

j_gene: TRBJ2-6
v_gene: TRBV2
CDR3aa: CASSDKQSGANVLTF